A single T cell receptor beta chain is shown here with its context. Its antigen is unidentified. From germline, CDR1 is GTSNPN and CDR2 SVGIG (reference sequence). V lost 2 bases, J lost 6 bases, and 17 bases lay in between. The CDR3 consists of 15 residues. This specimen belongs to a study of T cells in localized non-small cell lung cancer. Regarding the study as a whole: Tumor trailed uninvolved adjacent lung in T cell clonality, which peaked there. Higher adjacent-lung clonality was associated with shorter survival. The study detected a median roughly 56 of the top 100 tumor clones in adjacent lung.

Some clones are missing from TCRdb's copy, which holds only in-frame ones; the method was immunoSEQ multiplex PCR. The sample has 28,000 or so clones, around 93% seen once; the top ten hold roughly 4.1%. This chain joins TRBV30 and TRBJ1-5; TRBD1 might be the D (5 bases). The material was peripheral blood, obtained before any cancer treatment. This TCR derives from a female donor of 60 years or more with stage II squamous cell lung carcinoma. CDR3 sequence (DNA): TGTGCCTGGAGTCCGGGGCAAACTTTGCGTCAGCCCCAGCATTTT. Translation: CAWSPGQTLRQPQHF.